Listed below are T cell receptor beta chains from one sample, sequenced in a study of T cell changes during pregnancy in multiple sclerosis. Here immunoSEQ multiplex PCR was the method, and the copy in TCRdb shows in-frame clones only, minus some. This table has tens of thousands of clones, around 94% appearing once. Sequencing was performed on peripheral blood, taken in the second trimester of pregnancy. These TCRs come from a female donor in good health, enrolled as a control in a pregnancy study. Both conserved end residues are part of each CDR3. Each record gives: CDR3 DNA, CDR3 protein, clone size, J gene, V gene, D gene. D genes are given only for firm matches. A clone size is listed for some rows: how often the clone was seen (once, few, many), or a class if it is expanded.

DNA: TGTGCCAGCAGCAAATTACGAGGGAGGGAGGTGTTTTTT
CDR3: CASSKLRGREVFF
size: .
J: TRBJ1-4
V: TRBV21-1
D: .

DNA: TGTGCCGCTTCTCTATCCGGGACAGGGACCTCCGGGCAGTACTTC
CDR3: CAASLSGTGTSGQYF
size: .
J: TRBJ2-7
V: TRBV28
D: TRBD1

DNA: TGCGCCAGCAGCTTGGGGAGCTCCTACAATGAGCAGTTCTTC
CDR3: CASSLGSSYNEQFF
size: .
J: TRBJ2-1
V: TRBV5-1
D: .

DNA: TGTGCCAGCAGCTCCGCCGGGGGGCTTGGCTACACCTTC
CDR3: CASSSAGGLGYTF
size: .
J: TRBJ1-2
V: TRBV5-4
D: .

DNA: TGTGCCACCGGACAGGGGGCGCATTGGTTTGGCGAGCAGTACTTC
CDR3: CATGQGAHWFGEQYF
size: .
J: TRBJ2-7
V: TRBV28
D: TRBD1

DNA: TGTGCCAGCAGCGCTAGCCCCGGGAGTACCTATGGCTACACCTTC
CDR3: CASSASPGSTYGYTF
size: .
J: TRBJ1-2
V: TRBV6-1
D: .

DNA: TGCGCCAGCAGCCCGGCGCCACAGGGGGCCAACTATGGCTACACCTTC
CDR3: CASSPAPQGANYGYTF
size: .
J: TRBJ1-2
V: TRBV4-3
D: TRBD1

DNA: TGTGCCAGCAGCTCCCGGATAGCGGGGGGTCCCACAGATACGCAGTATTTT
CDR3: CASSSRIAGGPTDTQYF
size: .
J: TRBJ2-3
V: TRBV7-9
D: TRBD2

DNA: TGTGCCAGCAGCTTAAAGCTAGCGGGGGGAGGCGAGCAGTTCTTC
CDR3: CASSLKLAGGGEQFF
size: .
J: TRBJ2-1
V: TRBV7-9
D: TRBD2

DNA: TGTGCCAGCAGCTTATTGACAGGACATAGCAATCAGCCCCAGCATTTT
CDR3: CASSLLTGHSNQPQHF
size: once
J: TRBJ1-5
V: TRBV7-8
D: .

DNA: TGTGCCAGTAGTATACCCGGACAGGCCTTCACAGATACGCAGTATTTT
CDR3: CASSIPGQAFTDTQYF
size: .
J: TRBJ2-3
V: TRBV19
D: TRBD1

DNA: TGCGCCAGCAGCTTGGTGCCAGGACAAAACTATGGCTACACCTTC
CDR3: CASSLVPGQNYGYTF
size: .
J: TRBJ1-2
V: TRBV5-1
D: .

DNA: TGTGCCAGCAGCGTAGAAGGGCGAGGGAGTCTGTTTTTT
CDR3: CASSVEGRGSLFF
size: .
J: TRBJ1-4
V: TRBV9
D: .

DNA: TGTGCCAGCAGCTACGGGACTTCACAAGAGACCCAGTACTTC
CDR3: CASSYGTSQETQYF
size: .
J: TRBJ2-5
V: TRBV9
D: .

DNA: TGTGCCAGCAGCCCCAACAGGGGGCTGAGAACCGGGGAGCTGTTTTTT
CDR3: CASSPNRGLRTGELFF
size: once
J: TRBJ2-2
V: TRBV28
D: TRBD1

DNA: TGCGCCAGCAGCCTCTACAGGGGGCAGGATGGCTACACCTTC
CDR3: CASSLYRGQDGYTF
size: .
J: TRBJ1-2
V: TRBV4-3
D: TRBD1

DNA: TGTGCCAGTAGTGCATCCCACAGGGGGCTTAACTATGGCTACACCTTC
CDR3: CASSASHRGLNYGYTF
size: .
J: TRBJ1-2
V: TRBV19
D: TRBD1

DNA: TGTGCCTGGAGTGTACTTGCCCGGAATGAGCAGTTCTTC
CDR3: CAWSVLARNEQFF
size: .
J: TRBJ2-1
V: TRBV30
D: .

DNA: TGCGCCAGCAGCGGGGGACAGGGGCGGCCCGATGAGCAGTTCTTC
CDR3: CASSGGQGRPDEQFF
size: once
J: TRBJ2-1
V: TRBV5-1
D: TRBD1

DNA: TGTGCCACCAGCAGGACAGGGCCTACCAGGGACGAGCAGTACTTC
CDR3: CATSRTGPTRDEQYF
size: .
J: TRBJ2-7
V: TRBV15
D: TRBD1

DNA: TGTGCCAGCAGTGCGCCCTCGGACAGGGAAAACACTGAAGCTTTCTTT
CDR3: CASSAPSDRENTEAFF
size: .
J: TRBJ1-1
V: TRBV6-4
D: TRBD1

DNA: TGCAGCGTTGAAGATCTTACGGGAACCCAGTACTTC
CDR3: CSVEDLTGTQYF
size: .
J: TRBJ2-5
V: TRBV29-1
D: .

DNA: TGCGCCAGCAGCTTCTCGACAGGGATAGAGACCCAGTACTTC
CDR3: CASSFSTGIETQYF
size: .
J: TRBJ2-5
V: TRBV5-1
D: TRBD1

DNA: TGTGCCAGCAGCTTAAATCAGGGTACCGGGGAGCTGTTTTTT
CDR3: CASSLNQGTGELFF
size: .
J: TRBJ2-2
V: TRBV7-2
D: .

DNA: TGTGCCAGCAGCCGAACTCGACAGGGGGGTAGCACAGATACGCAGTATTTT
CDR3: CASSRTRQGGSTDTQYF
size: .
J: TRBJ2-3
V: TRBV5-6
D: TRBD1

DNA: TGCGCCAGCAGCTTGGGCGGGGGGGGTCAAGAGACCCAGTACTTC
CDR3: CASSLGGGGQETQYF
size: .
J: TRBJ2-5
V: TRBV5-1
D: TRBD2

DNA: TGTGCCAGCAGTACCTCAGCGGGGGGGACCGGGGAGCTGTTTTTT
CDR3: CASSTSAGGTGELFF
size: .
J: TRBJ2-2
V: TRBV28
D: TRBD2

DNA: TGCGCCAGCAGCCCCCTGACAGGGCCCGGTGGCGGCTACACCTTC
CDR3: CASSPLTGPGGGYTF
size: once
J: TRBJ1-2
V: TRBV5-1
D: TRBD1

DNA: TGTGCCTGGTCTGGACAGGGAAACACCATATATTTT
CDR3: CAWSGQGNTIYF
size: .
J: TRBJ1-3
V: TRBV30
D: .

DNA: TGTGCCAGCAGCTCCCCCAGGGTAGGCTACGAGCAGTACTTC
CDR3: CASSSPRVGYEQYF
size: .
J: TRBJ2-7
V: TRBV7-2
D: .

DNA: TGTGCCAGCAGCTTAACAGCCTCTGGAAACACCATATATTTT
CDR3: CASSLTASGNTIYF
size: .
J: TRBJ1-3
V: TRBV5-6
D: .

DNA: TGTGCCAGCAGCTTCGGCCCAAACTACGACAGGGCTGGGGCCAACGTCCTGACTTTC
CDR3: CASSFGPNYDRAGANVLTF
size: .
J: TRBJ2-6
V: TRBV5-4
D: TRBD1

DNA: TGTGCCAGCAGTTACGGGACAGCCTACGAGCAGTACTTC
CDR3: CASSYGTAYEQYF
size: .
J: TRBJ2-7
V: TRBV28
D: TRBD1

DNA: TGTGCCAGCAGCCAAGATAGAGCGGTGACAGGGGCGAGCAGAACTAATGAAAAACTGTTTTTT
CDR3: CASSQDRAVTGASRTNEKLFF
size: .
J: TRBJ1-4
V: TRBV4-2
D: TRBD1

DNA: TGTGCCAGCAGCCTCACTAGCGGGGTTCGGTATTTT
CDR3: CASSLTSGVRYF
size: .
J: TRBJ2-3
V: TRBV7-3
D: TRBD2

DNA: TGCGCCAGCAGCTTCCGACAGGACACTGAAGCTTTCTTT
CDR3: CASSFRQDTEAFF
size: .
J: TRBJ1-1
V: TRBV4-1
D: .

DNA: TGTGCCAGCAGCCCGGGGGGGGGATTCGGCTACAATGAGCAGTTCTTC
CDR3: CASSPGGGFGYNEQFF
size: once
J: TRBJ2-1
V: TRBV11-2
D: TRBD2

DNA: TGTGCCAGCAGCCTTACAGGGGAGGTCACTAATGAAAAACTGTTTTTT
CDR3: CASSLTGEVTNEKLFF
size: .
J: TRBJ1-4
V: TRBV16
D: TRBD1

DNA: TGTGCCAGCTCTCCTACCACCGATCGGGATTCACCCCTCCACTTT
CDR3: CASSPTTDRDSPLHF
size: few
J: TRBJ1-6
V: TRBV18
D: .

DNA: TGTGCCAGCAGCTTAGCCTCAGCGGGGACCACAGATACGCAGTATTTT
CDR3: CASSLASAGTTDTQYF
size: .
J: TRBJ2-3
V: TRBV11-1
D: TRBD2

DNA: TGTGCCAGTAGTATGAGGCGGGGGGCCTCCGATACGCAGTATTTT
CDR3: CASSMRRGASDTQYF
size: .
J: TRBJ2-3
V: TRBV19
D: TRBD2

DNA: TGTGCCAGCTCACCAACGGAGACAGGGGTCTTTTACAATGAGCAGTTCTTC
CDR3: CASSPTETGVFYNEQFF
size: .
J: TRBJ2-1
V: TRBV18
D: TRBD1

DNA: TGTGCCAGTAGTCCCGGACACCGTGAAGCTTTCTTT
CDR3: CASSPGHREAFF
size: .
J: TRBJ1-1
V: TRBV19
D: .

DNA: TGCGCCAGCAGCTTCGACAGGGGAGGAGGCTACACCTTC
CDR3: CASSFDRGGGYTF
size: once
J: TRBJ1-2
V: TRBV5-1
D: TRBD1

DNA: TGTGCCAGCACCCGACAGGGAGACTTCTATGGCTACACCTTC
CDR3: CASTRQGDFYGYTF
size: .
J: TRBJ1-2
V: TRBV4-2
D: TRBD1

DNA: TGCGCCAGCAGTGAGAATAATCCCCCCAATCAGCCCCAGCATTTT
CDR3: CASSENNPPNQPQHF
size: .
J: TRBJ1-5
V: TRBV10-1
D: .

DNA: TGTGCCACCAGAAACAGGGGTTATAATTCACCCCTCCACTTT
CDR3: CATRNRGYNSPLHF
size: .
J: TRBJ1-6
V: TRBV15
D: TRBD1

DNA: TGTGCCAGCCACACTAGCGGGGGGGTGGAGGTAAAGTTCTTC
CDR3: CASHTSGGVEVKFF
size: .
J: TRBJ2-1
V: TRBV19
D: TRBD2

DNA: TGTGCCAGCAGTTTTGAACAGGGTCGAGGGGCCAACGTCCTGACTTTC
CDR3: CASSFEQGRGANVLTF
size: .
J: TRBJ2-6
V: TRBV28
D: .

DNA: TGTGCCAGCAGCCGGGGGGTAGAGACCCAGTACTTC
CDR3: CASSRGVETQYF
size: .
J: TRBJ2-5
V: TRBV7-2
D: TRBD2

DNA: TGTGCCAGCAGTTACGGGACTAGCGGGGGCACCGATACGCAGTATTTT
CDR3: CASSYGTSGGTDTQYF
size: .
J: TRBJ2-3
V: TRBV6-6
D: TRBD2